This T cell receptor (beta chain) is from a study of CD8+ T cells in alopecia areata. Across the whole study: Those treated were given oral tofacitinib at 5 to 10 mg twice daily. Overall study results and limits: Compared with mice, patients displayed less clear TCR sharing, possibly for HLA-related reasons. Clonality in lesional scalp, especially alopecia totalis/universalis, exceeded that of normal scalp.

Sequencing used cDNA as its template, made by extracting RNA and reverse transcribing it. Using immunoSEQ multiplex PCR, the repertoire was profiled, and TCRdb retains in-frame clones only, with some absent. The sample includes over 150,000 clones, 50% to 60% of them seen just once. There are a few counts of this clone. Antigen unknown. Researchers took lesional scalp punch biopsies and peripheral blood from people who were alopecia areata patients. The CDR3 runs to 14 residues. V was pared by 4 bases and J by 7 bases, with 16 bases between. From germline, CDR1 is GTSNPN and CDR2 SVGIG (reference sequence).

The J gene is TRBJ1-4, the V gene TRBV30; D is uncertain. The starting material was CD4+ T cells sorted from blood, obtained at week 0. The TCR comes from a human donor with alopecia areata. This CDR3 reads CAWNQVARREKLFF. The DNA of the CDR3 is TGTGCCTGGAATCAGGTCGCGCGACGTGAAAAACTGTTTTTT.